This T cell receptor beta chain was recovered during a study of T cells in localized non-small cell lung cancer. Notes on the study in general: An association was observed between higher blood T cell density and longer overall survival. Adjacent lung had a median about 55 of the 100 largest tumor clones. Maximal T cell clonality occurred in uninvolved adjacent lung, with tumor ranking below it. A single tumor region was sequenced, leaving heterogeneity possible.

TCRdb's table, derived via immunoSEQ multiplex PCR, lists solely in-frame clones and lacks some. The sample lists around 80,000 clones; about 78% were seen once. As concerns this clone: What it binds is unknown.

This CDR3 is built from 15 residues. J gave up 5 bases and V 2 bases, and 4 bases lay outside the gene matches. CDR1 is SGHTA and CDR2 is FQGNSA in the germline V gene. The receptor was isolated from a man between 40 and 75 years old with stage II squamous cell lung carcinoma. V and J are TRBV7-2 and TRBJ1-2, with 11 bases fitting TRBD1. The specimen was PBMCs, collected before any cancer treatment. In nucleotides, the CDR3 is TGTGCCAGCAGCTTAAGTGGACAGGGGGCTTATGGCTACACCTTC. This gives the protein CASSLSGQGAYGYTF.